A selection of T cell receptor beta chains follows, all from one sample in a study of blood T cells in healthy people across ages. TCRdb passed the 5' RACE reads through MiXCR, listing each CDR3 protein once. The sample shows about 540,000 distinct CDR3 sequences, more than 20% of them seen only once. The data were also submitted as part of a second study, on T cells of mothers and their children.

Sequenced: blood. All receptors come from a boy between 10 and 17 years old in good health. Each CDR3 is given with its conserved first and last residue. The D gene is left open where the match is weak. Clone size is shown for a subset of rows, as once, few, many or a class of expanded clone.

V gene	D gene	clone size	J gene	CDR3 protein	CDR3 DNA
TRBV14	-	-	TRBJ2-1	CASSQEVDTYNEQFF	TGTGCCAGCAGCCAAGAGGTAGATACCTACAATGAGCAGTTCTTC
TRBV27	-	-	TRBJ2-1	CASSLSPLASYNEQFF	TGTGCCAGCAGTTTATCCCCCCTAGCTAGCTACAATGAGCAGTTCTTC
TRBV28	TRBD1	-	TRBJ1-2	CASSLPLQGAYYGYTF	TGTGCCAGCAGTTTGCCACTACAGGGGGCCTACTATGGCTACACCTTC
TRBV11-2	-	-	TRBJ1-4	CASSSPGQRNEKLFF	TGTGCCAGCAGCTCTCCCGGACAGAGGAATGAAAAACTGTTTTTT
TRBV29-1	-	-	TRBJ2-5	CSVDLRGGETQYF	TGCAGCGTTGATTTGAGGGGCGGGGAGACCCAGTACTTC
TRBV7-2	-	-	TRBJ2-7	CASSSTGTTYEQYF	TGTGCCAGCAGCTCAACCGGGACAACTTACGAGCAGTACTTC
TRBV6-5	-	-	TRBJ2-7	CASSYGRFYEQYF	TGTGCCAGCAGTTACGGAAGGTTTTACGAGCAGTACTTC
TRBV27	-	-	TRBJ2-7	CASSLYPSSNLLVYEQYF	TGTGCCAGCAGTTTATACCCCAGCTCGAACCTACTAGTCTACGAGCAGTACTTC
TRBV3-1	-	many	TRBJ2-3	CASSQDLGPISTDTQYF	TGTGCCAGCAGCCAAGATTTGGGACCCATCAGCACAGATACGCAGTATTTT
TRBV20-1	-	-	TRBJ1-3	CSADPQGLDTIYF	TGCAGTGCCGACCCACAGGGTCTCGACACCATATATTTT
TRBV5-1	TRBD2	few	TRBJ2-7	CASSIVAGAVEQYF	TGCGCCAGCAGCATAGTAGCGGGAGCTGTTGAGCAGTACTTC
TRBV20-1	-	few	TRBJ2-7	CSARDGLEYEQYF	TGCAGTGCTAGAGACGGGTTAGAATACGAGCAGTACTTC
TRBV7-9	-	few	TRBJ2-1	CASGGVPEQFF	TGTGCCAGCGGCGGGGTTCCTGAGCAGTTCTTC
TRBV2	-	few	TRBJ2-1	CASSGGVDNEQFF	TGTGCCAGCAGTGGGGGCGTCGACAATGAGCAGTTCTTC
TRBV20-1	TRBD2	few	TRBJ2-1	CSAPASGGTSSYNEQFF	TGCAGTGCCCCGGCTAGCGGGGGGACTAGCTCCTACAATGAGCAGTTCTTC
TRBV6-5	TRBD1	few	TRBJ2-1	CASARPGGNEQFF	TGTGCCAGCGCTCGTCCAGGGGGCAATGAGCAGTTCTTC
TRBV28	TRBD2	-	TRBJ2-7	CASSSGGLAGNYEQYF	TGTGCCAGCAGTTCCGGGGGACTAGCGGGTAACTACGAGCAGTACTTC
TRBV7-2	TRBD2	many	TRBJ2-5	CASSTQLAGGWETQYF	TGTGCCAGCAGCACCCAACTAGCGGGGGGCTGGGAGACCCAGTACTTC
TRBV20-1	TRBD1	few	TRBJ1-3	CSARQDRGSNTIYF	TGCAGTGCCAGACAGGACAGGGGAAGTAACACCATATATTTT
TRBV28	-	few	TRBJ2-7	CASGEAEQYF	TGTGCCAGCGGGGAAGCCGAGCAGTACTTC
TRBV7-2	-	few	TRBJ2-3	CASSLVKAADTQYF	TGTGCCAGCAGCTTAGTAAAGGCCGCAGATACGCAGTATTTT
TRBV20-1	-	few	TRBJ2-3	CSARDGAGRTDTQYF	TGCAGTGCTAGAGATGGCGCAGGGCGCACAGATACGCAGTATTTT
TRBV20-1	-	-	TRBJ1-5	CSARDRRGNQPQHF	TGCAGTGCTAGAGATAGGAGGGGAAATCAGCCCCAGCATTTT
TRBV4-3	-	-	TRBJ2-1	CASSQDMSNEQFF	TGCGCCAGCAGCCAAGATATGTCCAATGAGCAGTTCTTC
TRBV7-9	-	few	TRBJ2-7	CASSRDVSYEQYF	TGTGCCAGCAGCCGGGACGTCTCCTACGAGCAGTACTTC
TRBV15	TRBD1	-	TRBJ1-6	CATSRKPGQGSFPYSPLHF	TGTGCCACCAGCAGAAAGCCGGGACAGGGGTCGTTCCCCTATTCACCCCTCCACTTT
TRBV5-1	TRBD2	-	TRBJ2-7	CASSLMAGGPNEQYF	TGCGCCAGCAGCTTGATGGCGGGAGGGCCCAACGAGCAGTACTTC
TRBV7-2	-	few	TRBJ1-2	CASSLSQSSGYTF	TGTGCCAGCAGCTTATCACAGAGTTCTGGCTACACCTTC
TRBV28	-	few	TRBJ2-4	CASSGAGSRGLAKNIQYF	TGTGCCAGCAGTGGGGCTGGAAGCCGGGGGCTCGCCAAAAACATTCAGTACTTC
TRBV12-3/TRBV12-4	TRBD2	few	TRBJ2-7	CASGKMAGELPYEQYF	TGTGCCAGCGGTAAAATGGCGGGAGAATTGCCCTACGAGCAGTACTTC
TRBV28	TRBD1	-	TRBJ2-5	CASSFSPGQGARKETQYF	TGTGCCAGCAGTTTCTCACCGGGACAGGGGGCGCGGAAAGAGACCCAGTACTTT
TRBV29-1	-	-	TRBJ2-7	CSVVVQFSSYEQYF	TGCAGCGTAGTTGTCCAGTTCAGCTCCTACGAGCAGTACTTC
TRBV4-3	-	few	TRBJ1-2	CASSLSRGGYYGYTF	TGCGCCAGCAGCCTTTCTCGCGGGGGCTACTATGGCTACACCTTC
TRBV29-1	TRBD1	few	TRBJ2-3	CSVATGYTDTQYF	TGCAGCGTTGCGACAGGGTACACAGATACGCAGTATTTT
TRBV12-3/TRBV12-4	TRBD1	few	TRBJ2-6	CASSLAGQGRGANVLTF	TGTGCCAGCAGTTTAGCGGGACAGGGTCGTGGGGCCAACGTCCTGACTTTC
TRBV7-2	-	many	TRBJ1-4	CASSSGLTGEKLFF	TGTGCCAGCAGCTCCGGACTTACCGGTGAAAAACTGTTTTTT
TRBV20-1	-	-	TRBJ1-5	CSARVGGQPQHF	TGCAGTGCTAGAGTTGGAGGTCAGCCCCAGCATTTT
TRBV7-3	-	-	TRBJ2-1	CASSPRTSPSYNEQFF	TGTGCCAGCAGCCCTAGGACGTCACCTTCCTACAATGAGCAGTTCTTC
TRBV14	-	few	TRBJ2-5	CASSTRGETVQETQYF	TGTGCCAGCAGCACAAGAGGAGAGACGGTCCAAGAGACCCAGTACTTC
TRBV24-1	-	many	TRBJ2-2	CATSGGDHTGELFF	TGTGCCACCAGTGGCGGGGACCACACCGGGGAGCTGTTTTTT
TRBV20-1	TRBD2	-	TRBJ2-1	CSARGALAGGPYYNEQFF	TGCAGCGCTAGAGGGGCTCTAGCGGGAGGGCCGTACTACAATGAGCAGTTCTTC
TRBV14	TRBD1	few	TRBJ2-5	CASSTDRDWQETQYF	TGTGCCAGCAGCACTGACAGGGATTGGCAAGAGACCCAGTACTTC
TRBV12-3/TRBV12-4	TRBD1	-	TRBJ2-4	CASSTPGTGIHIQYF	TGTGCCAGCAGCACACCGGGGACAGGGATCCACATTCAGTACTTC
TRBV25-1	-	-	TRBJ2-7	CASGALGPSSYEQYF	TGTGCCAGCGGGGCTTTAGGTCCAAGCTCCTACGAGCAGTACTTC